These 9 T cell receptor beta chains were all obtained from the same sample, sequenced in a study of cytomegalovirus exposure and HLA in healthy donors. The PCR contained 60 Vbeta and 13 Jbeta primers. TCRdb's table, derived via immunoSEQ multiplex PCR, lists solely in-frame clones and lacks some. The sample has 100,000 to 150,000 clones, roughly 80% seen once; the top ten hold 1.3% to 1.5%. The sequenced material came from PBMCs. The receptors stem from a female donor in good health and CMV-seronegative.

In its sample, this clone was seen a few times. The rearrangement uses TRBV18 and TRBJ2-1, with 7 bases fitting TRBD1. The length of the CDR3 is 15 residues. Germline CDR1 reads KGHSH; CDR2 reads LQKENI. V shed 3 bases and J 8 bases; nucleotides not matched to a gene: 10. The CDR3 spells CASSPSGQSADEQFF. The DNA for the CDR3 is TGTGCCAGCTCACCTTCGGGACAGAGCGCGGATGAGCAGTTCTTC.

This rearrangement joins TRBV7-9 to TRBJ1-2; the match to TRBD1 covers 8 bases. The germline gives CDR1 SEHNR, CDR2 FQNEAQ (reference sequence). Trimming cost V 5 bases and J 4 bases; bases outside gene matches: 12. The length of the CDR3 is 16 residues. CDR3 bases: TGTGCCAGCAGCATACCCCCCAGGACAGGGCTCTATGGCTACACCTTC. Amino acids: CASSIPPRTGLYGYTF.

This chain connects TRBV4-3 to TRBJ2-1, with 8 bases matching TRBD2. The CDR3 consists of 16 residues. The germline V gene encodes CDR1 LGHNA and CDR2 YSLEER. The V segment lost 0 bases and the J segment 7 bases; nucleotides outside the gene matches: 8. The chain's CDR3 is CASSQDVGRVRNEQFF. The CDR3 nucleotides read TGCGCCAGCAGCCAAGACGTCGGGAGGGTCAGGAATGAGCAGTTCTTC.

The CDR3 loop reads CASSPPGLAGAGELFF. The DNA for the CDR3 is TGTGCCAGTAGTCCCCCGGGACTAGCGGGAGCCGGGGAGCTGTTTTTT. V usage is TRBV19 and J usage is TRBJ2-2; 14 nucleotides align to TRBD2. The ends lost 5 bases at V and 6 bases at J; junction bases unmatched: 5. The CDR3 loop spans 16 amino acids. Germline CDR1 and CDR2: LNHDA and SQIVND (reference sequence).

V gene TRBV5-6 combines with J gene TRBJ2-5; 8 nucleotides line up with TRBD1. CDR1 SGHDT and CDR2 YYEEEE come from the germline V gene. Trimming took 6 bases from V and 5 from J; bases not matched to a gene: 6. This CDR3 is 13 amino acids long. The CDR3 spells CASIRTGSETQYF. Written as DNA, the CDR3 is TGTGCCAGCATTAGGACAGGGAGCGAGACCCAGTACTTC.

The chain combines TRBV15 with TRBJ1-6, with D tentatively TRBD1 (5 bases). The V gene's germline CDR1 is LNHNV and CDR2 YYDKDF (reference sequence). Trimming removed 5 bases at V and 10 bases at J, with 18 bases between. The CDR3 runs 15 residues. The CDR3 region has the DNA TGTGCCACCAGCTCGCCGGGACTCGGTGGGTCACCCCTCCACTTT. Its translation: CATSSPGLGGSPLHF.

The chain joins TRBV19 to TRBJ1-1; D perhaps matches TRBD1 (6 bases). The CDR3 sequence is 15 residues long. With 4 bases removed from V and 1 base from J, the gap between germline ends came to 13 bases. From germline, CDR1 is LNHDA and CDR2 SQIVND (reference sequence). As DNA, the CDR3 is TGTGCCAGTAGTACACGGACAGCGAGGAACACTGAAGCTTTCTTT. Residues: CASSTRTARNTEAFF.

A note on this clone: Germline and junction disagree at one end, which may indicate a read error. The J gene is TRBJ2-4, the V gene TRBV28; D is unresolved. Germline V gene lookup returns CDR1 MDHEN and CDR2 SYDVKM. The CDR3 loop spans 11 amino acids. The CDR3 loop is CASSFLNSQYF. Written as DNA, the CDR3 is TGTGCCAGCAGTTTTCTAAACAGTCAGTACTTC.

This CDR3 is CASSPTGVPVYSNQPQHF. The CDR3 DNA follows: TGTGCCAGCAGCCCGACAGGGGTTCCCGTCTATAGCAATCAGCCCCAGCATTTT. The J gene is TRBJ1-5, the V gene TRBV28; 8 bases agree with TRBD1. This CDR3 spans 18 amino acids. J gave up 0 bases and V 6 bases, and 13 bases lay outside the gene matches. Germline-derived CDR1 and CDR2 are MDHEN and SYDVKM. Using reference TRBV28 and TRBJ1-5 for the parts outside the CDR3, the full variable domain is DVKVTQSSRYLVKRTGEKVFLECVQDMDHENMFWYRQDPGLGLRLIYFSYDVKMKEKGDIPEGYSVSREKKERFSLILESASTNQTSMYLCASSPTGVPVYSNQPQHFGDGTRLSIL.